This TCR beta chain was recorded in a study (dated by TCRdb to 2013 to 2014). The sequencer listed for this sample is Illumina Genome Analyzer IIx. TCRdb redid the processing of the public reads, applying fastp at Q25 and MiXCR, and retained in-frame beta chains. Records with the same CDR3 protein are collapsed into one entry carrying the most frequent genes and DNA. This sample holds 6,500 to 8,500 distinct CDR3 sequences; roughly 32% were observed only once. The ten largest account for roughly a fifth of the sample. Comment on this clonotype: This receptor's antigen is unknown. Qualities for individual bases were not recorded, and no much larger clone is one base off.

Including cysteine and phenylalanine, the CDR3 has 15 amino acids. The CDR3 DNA has 45 bases and is translated from base 1. Based on the germline V gene (reference sequence), the CDR1 and CDR2 sequences are DFQATT and SNEGSKA. Trimming leaves V shorter by 1 base and J shorter by 6 bases, with the junction holding 6 bases beyond the gene matches. This receptor was obtained from a human donor. The chain joins TRBV20-1 to TRBJ2-3; TRBD2 agrees with 11 junctional bases. Sequenced: blood. The CDR3 protein: CSARGPGLAEDTQYF. The nucleotide sequence is TGCAGTGCTAGAGGCCCGGGACTAGCGGAGGATACGCAGTATTTT.